Listed below are T cell receptor gamma chains from one sample, sequenced in a study of gamma-delta chains in newborns, infants, children. TCRdb reanalysed the reads with CATT. The profile shows roughly 2,500 gamma-chain clones, less than 30% of them singletons. The sample consisted of blood. The receptor set was obtained from a child who was a newborn, infant or young child, either healthy, febrile or measles-vaccinated (not recorded which). Each CDR3 is given with its conserved first and last residue. Each record gives: clone size, J gene, CDR3 length, V gene, CDR3 DNA, CDR3 protein. Clone size is given for some rows only: seen once, a few or many times, or a class if the clone is expanded.

>-|TRGJP2|11|TRGV9
TGTGCCTTGTGGGAGGTCGGGTTCAAGACGTTT
CALWEVGFKTF
>-|TRGJP|17|TRGV9
TGTGCCTTGTGGGAGGAGACTCGAGAGTTGGGCAAAAAAATCAAGGTATTT
CALWEETRELGKKIKVF
>few|TRGJP|15|TRGV9
TGTGCCTTGTGGGATTGGGTTTTGGGCAAAAAAATCAAGGTATTT
CALWDWVLGKKIKVF
>once|TRGJP|19|TRGV9
TGTGCCTTGTGGGAGGTGCACGGCGGGCAAGAGTTGGGCAAAAAAATCAAGGTATTT
CALWEVHGGQELGKKIKVF
>-|TRGJP|17|TRGV9
TGTGCCTTGTGGGAGGTGCACCGAGAGTTGGGCAAAAAAATCAAGGTATTT
CALWEVHRELGKKIKVF
>few|TRGJP|16|TRGV9
TGTGCCTTGTGGGACCTCGGAGAGTTGGGCAAAAAAATCAAGGTATTT
CALWDLGELGKKIKVF
>few|TRGJP|18|TRGV9
TGTGCCTTGTGGGAGGTGAAATTAAACGAGTTGGGCAAAAAAATCAAGGTATTT
CALWEVKLNELGKKIKVF
>-|TRGJP|17|TRGV9
TGTGCCTTGTGGGAGGAAGGTCAAGGGTTGGGCAAAAAAATCAAGGTATTT
CALWEEGQGLGKKIKVF
>-|TRGJP|17|TRGV9
TGTGCCTTGTGGGAAGCTTTCCAAGAGTCGGGCAAAAAAATCAAGGTATTT
CALWEAFQESGKKIKVF
>-|TRGJP|19|TRGV9
TGTGCCTTGTGGGAGACGGGATTCTTCCAAGAGTTGGGCAAAAAAATCAAGGTATTT
CALWETGFFQELGKKIKVF
>medium-sized|TRGJP2|15|TRGV2
TGTGCCACCTGGGACGGGCAGTCTAGTGATTGGATCAAGACGTTT
CATWDGQSSDWIKTF
>medium-sized|TRGJ1/TRGJ2|11|TRGV8
TGTGCCACCTGGGGTTCGAGGAAGAAACTCTTT
CATWGSRKKLF
>large|TRGJP|18|TRGV9
TGTGCCTTGTGGGATGAGGGGGGTCAAAAGTTGGGCAAAAAAATCAAGGTATTT
CALWDEGGQKLGKKIKVF
>-|TRGJP|17|TRGV9
TGTGCCTTGTGGGAGTCCCTTCAGGAGTTGGGCAAAAAAATCAAGGTATTT
CALWESLQELGKKIKVF
>large|TRGJP|16|TRGV9
TGTGCCTTGTGGGAGGGACAAGAGTTGGGCAAAAAAATCAAGGTATTT
CALWEGQELGKKIKVF
>-|TRGJP|17|TRGV9
TGTGCCTTGTGGGAGGATCGACGGGAGTTGGGCAAAAAAATCAAGGTATTT
CALWEDRRELGKKIKVF
>few|TRGJP|17|TRGV9
TGTGCCTTGTGGGATTCCGATAAAGAGTTGGGCAAAAAAATCAAGGTATTT
CALWDSDKELGKKIKVF
>medium-sized|TRGJP|17|TRGV9
TGTGCCTTGTGGGAGGTGCTGCAAGAGTTGGGCAAAAAAATCAAGGTATTT
CALWEVLQELGKKIKVF
>-|TRGJ1/TRGJ2|11|TRGV9
TGTGCCTTGTGGGAGGTGCAAAGGAAGCTCTTT
CALWEVQRKLF
>large|TRGJP1|9|TRGV3
TGTGCCACCTGGGACCGCAAGATATTT
CATWDRKIF
>-|TRGJP|17|TRGV9
TGTGCCTTGTGGGAGGTCGGTCAAGAGTTGGGCAAAAAAATCAAGGTATTT
CALWEVGQELGKKIKVF
>-|TRGJP|17|TRGV9
TGTGCCTTGTGGGAGGTACTCCAAGAGTTGGGCAAAAAAATCAAGGTATTT
CALWEVLQELGKKIKVF
>-|TRGJP|17|TRGV9
TGTGCCTTGTGGGAGGTAGATCAAGAGTTGGGCAAAAAAATCAAGGTATTT
CALWEVDQELGKKIKVF
>-|TRGJP|16|TRGV9
TGTGCCTTGTGGGACTTCCAAGAGTTGGGCAAAAAAATCAAGGTATTT
CALWDFQELGKKIKVF
>medium-sized|TRGJ1/TRGJ2|9|TRGV3
TGTGCCACCTGGGACGGGAAACTCTTT
CATWDGKLF
>medium-sized|TRGJP2|11|TRGV8
TGTGCCACCAGTAGTGATTGGATCAAGACGTTT
CATSSDWIKTF
>medium-sized|TRGJP|17|TRGV9
TGTGCCTTGTGGGAGGCTATTGTAGAGTTGGGCAAAAAAATCAAGGTATTT
CALWEAIVELGKKIKVF
>few|TRGJP|17|TRGV9
TGTGCCTTGTGGGAGGTGCACTCCTTGATGGGCAAAAAAATCAAGGTATTT
CALWEVHSLMGKKIKVF
>-|TRGJP|13|TRGV9
TGTGCCTTGTGGGGGTCCACTGGTTGGTTCAAGGTATTT
CALWGSTGWFKVF
>large|TRGJ1/TRGJ2|11|TRGV4
TGTGCCACCCCGGCGGGTTATAAGAAACTCTTT
CATPAGYKKLF
>-|TRGJP|17|TRGV9
TGTGCCTTGTGGGAGCCTAGCAGGGAGTTGGGCAAAAAAATCAAGGTATTT
CALWEPSRELGKKIKVF
>medium-sized|TRGJP1|16|TRGV9
TGTGCCTTGTGGGAGAAGCTTAATACCACTGGTTGGTTCAAGATATTT
CALWEKLNTTGWFKIF
>medium-sized|TRGJP|17|TRGV9
TGTGCCTTGTGGGAGGAGAAACAAGAGTTGGGCAAAAAAATCAAGGTATTT
CALWEEKQELGKKIKVF
>-|TRGJP|17|TRGV9
TGTGCCTTGTGGGAGCTCCAAAAAAAGTTGGGCAAAAAAATCAAGGTATTT
CALWELQKKLGKKIKVF
>-|TRGJP1|12|TRGV8
TGTGCCACCTGGGGCGGGAGTTGGTTCAAGATATTT
CATWGGSWFKIF
>-|TRGJ1/TRGJ2|15|TRGV9
TGTGCCTTGTGGGAGGAGATACGCAACAAACCTAAGAAACTCTTT
CALWEEIRNKPKKLF
>-|TRGJP|16|TRGV9
TGTGCCTTGTGGGAATCTCAAGAGTTGGGCAAAAAAATCAAGGTATTT
CALWESQELGKKIKVF